This TCR beta chain was sequenced for a study of PD-1 blockade in classical Hodgkin lymphoma. Study-level results: In newly diagnosed patients, baseline TCR diversity was reportedly below that of healthy donors. Whatever underlies the repertoire differences (possibly disease activity or prior therapy) remains undefined.

Between the trimmed V and J ends, which lost 4 bases and 1 base, there was a span of 11 bases. This CDR3 is built from 14 residues. The germline V gene encodes CDR1 MNHNY and CDR2 SVGAGI (reference sequence). Profiled with immunoSEQ multiplex PCR; TCRdb holds only in-frame clones, not every one. The table includes about 3,100 clones, around 84% detected once. Time point: newly diagnosed, previously untreated cHL patient sample. Magnetic negative selection of thawed PBMCs was the method by which CD4+ T cells were purified. A comparison was provided by newly diagnosed, untreated classical Hodgkin lymphoma PBMCs. To note about this clone: Its matching antigen is unknown.

This TCR was sampled from a human donor with classical Hodgkin lymphoma. The sample was CD4+ T cells from blood. The chain employs TRBV6-6 and TRBJ2-7, with TRBD1 as a possible D gene (5 bases). In nucleotides, the CDR3 is TGTGCCAGCAGTTCCTGGACACTTTCCTACGAGCAGTACTTC. Translating gives CASSSWTLSYEQYF.